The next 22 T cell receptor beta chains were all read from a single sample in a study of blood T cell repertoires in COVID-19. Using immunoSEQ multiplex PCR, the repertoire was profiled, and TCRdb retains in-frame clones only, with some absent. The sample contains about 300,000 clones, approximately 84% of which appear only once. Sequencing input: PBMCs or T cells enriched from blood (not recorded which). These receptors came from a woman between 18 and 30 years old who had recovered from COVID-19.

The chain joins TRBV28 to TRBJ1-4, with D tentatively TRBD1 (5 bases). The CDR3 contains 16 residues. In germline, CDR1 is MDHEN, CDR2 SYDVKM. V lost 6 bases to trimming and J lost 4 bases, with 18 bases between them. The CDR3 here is CASSVLMTELNEKLFF. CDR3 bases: TGTGCCAGCAGCGTATTAATGACAGAGCTTAATGAAAAACTGTTTTTT.

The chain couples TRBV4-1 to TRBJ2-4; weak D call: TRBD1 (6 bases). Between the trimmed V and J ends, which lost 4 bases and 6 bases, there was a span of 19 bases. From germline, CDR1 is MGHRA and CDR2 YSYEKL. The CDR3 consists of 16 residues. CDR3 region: CASSRHTGKGLNIQYF. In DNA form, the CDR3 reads TGCGCCAGCAGCCGACATACAGGGAAGGGGCTAAACATTCAGTACTTC.

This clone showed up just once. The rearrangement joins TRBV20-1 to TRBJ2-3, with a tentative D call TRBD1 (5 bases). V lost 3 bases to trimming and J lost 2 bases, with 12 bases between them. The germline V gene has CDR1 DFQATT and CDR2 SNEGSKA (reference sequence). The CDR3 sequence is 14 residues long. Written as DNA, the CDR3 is TGCAGTGCTAGTGGGGCAGTCGACACAGATACGCAGTATTTT. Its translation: CSASGAVDTDTQYF.

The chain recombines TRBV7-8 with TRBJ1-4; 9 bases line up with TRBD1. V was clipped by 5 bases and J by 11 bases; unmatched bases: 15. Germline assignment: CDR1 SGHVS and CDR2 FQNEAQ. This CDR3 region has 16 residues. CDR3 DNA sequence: TGTGCCAGCAGCCCAACCGGGACAGGGACGGTGCAGAAACTGTTTTTT. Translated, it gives CASSPTGTGTVQKLFF.

The CDR3 DNA is TGTGCCAGCTCACCGCGGACAGGGGGCGTCACCGGGGAGCTGTTTTTT. Translation gives CASSPRTGGVTGELFF. The chain employs TRBV18 and TRBJ2-2; 11 bases match TRBD1. Per germline, CDR1 KGHSH and CDR2 LQKENI. This CDR3 is built from 16 residues. Unmatched junction bases numbered 4, after V lost 3 bases and J lost 4 bases.

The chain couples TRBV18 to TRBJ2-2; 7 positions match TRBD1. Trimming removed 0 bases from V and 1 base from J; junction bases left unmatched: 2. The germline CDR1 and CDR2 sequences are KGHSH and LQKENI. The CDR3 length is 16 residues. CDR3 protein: CASSPPRTGNTGELFF. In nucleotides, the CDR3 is TGTGCCAGCTCACCACCGCGGACAGGGAACACCGGGGAGCTGTTTTTT. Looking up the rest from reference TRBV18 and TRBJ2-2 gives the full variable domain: NAGVMQNPRHLVRRRGQEARLRCSPMKGHSHVYWYRQLPEEGLKFMVYLQKENIIDESGMPKERFSAEFPKEGPSILRIQQVVRGDSAAYFCASSPPRTGNTGELFFGEGSRLTVL.

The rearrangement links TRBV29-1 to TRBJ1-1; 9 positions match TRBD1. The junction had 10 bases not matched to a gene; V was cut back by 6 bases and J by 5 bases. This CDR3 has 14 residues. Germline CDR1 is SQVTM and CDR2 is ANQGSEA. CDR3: CSVKQGAGGTEAFF. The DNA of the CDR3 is TGCAGCGTGAAACAGGGGGCCGGAGGAACTGAAGCTTTCTTT.

The CDR3: CASSKQGADYGYTF. The CDR3, as DNA: TGTGCCAGTAGTAAACAGGGGGCGGACTATGGCTACACCTTC. The chain joins TRBV19 to TRBJ1-2, with 9 nucleotides matching TRBD1. The germline gives CDR1 LNHDA, CDR2 SQIVND (reference sequence). The V segment lost 4 bases and the J segment 3 bases; nucleotides outside the gene matches: 3. This CDR3 comprises 14 residues.

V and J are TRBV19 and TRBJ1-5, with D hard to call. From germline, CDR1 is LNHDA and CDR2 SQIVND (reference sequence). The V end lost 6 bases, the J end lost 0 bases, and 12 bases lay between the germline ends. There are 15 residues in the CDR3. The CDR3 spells CASRVVFNSNQPQHF. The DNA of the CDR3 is TGTGCCAGTAGGGTAGTGTTTAATAGCAATCAGCCCCAGCATTTT.

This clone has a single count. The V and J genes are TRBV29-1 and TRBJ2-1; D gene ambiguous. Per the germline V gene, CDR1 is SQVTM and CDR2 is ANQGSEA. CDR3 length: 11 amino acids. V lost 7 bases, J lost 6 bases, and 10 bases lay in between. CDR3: CSAAISNEQFF. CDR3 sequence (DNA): TGCAGCGCGGCTATTAGCAATGAGCAGTTCTTC.

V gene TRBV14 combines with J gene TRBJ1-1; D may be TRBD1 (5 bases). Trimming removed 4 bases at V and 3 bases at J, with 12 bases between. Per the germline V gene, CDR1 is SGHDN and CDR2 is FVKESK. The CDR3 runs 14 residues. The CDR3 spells CASSRQSWDTEAFF. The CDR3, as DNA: TGTGCCAGCAGCCGACAGTCCTGGGACACTGAAGCTTTCTTT.

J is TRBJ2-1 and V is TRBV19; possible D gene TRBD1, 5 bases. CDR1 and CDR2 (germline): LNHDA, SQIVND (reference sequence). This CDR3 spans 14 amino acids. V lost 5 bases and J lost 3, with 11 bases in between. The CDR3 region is CASSPDSYYNEQFF. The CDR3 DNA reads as TGTGCCAGTAGTCCTGACAGCTACTACAATGAGCAGTTCTTC. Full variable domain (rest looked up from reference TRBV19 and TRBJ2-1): DGGITQSPKYLFRKEGQNVTLSCEQNLNHDAMYWYRQDPGQGLRLIYYSQIVNDFQKGDIAEGYSVSREKKESFPLTVTSAQKNPTAFYLCASSPDSYYNEQFFGPGTRLTVL.

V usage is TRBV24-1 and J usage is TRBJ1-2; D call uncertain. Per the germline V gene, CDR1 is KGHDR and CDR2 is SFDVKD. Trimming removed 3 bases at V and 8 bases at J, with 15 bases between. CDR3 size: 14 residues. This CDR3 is CATSDPYRGQGYTF. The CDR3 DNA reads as TGTGCCACCAGTGATCCCTACCGGGGTCAGGGCTACACCTTC.

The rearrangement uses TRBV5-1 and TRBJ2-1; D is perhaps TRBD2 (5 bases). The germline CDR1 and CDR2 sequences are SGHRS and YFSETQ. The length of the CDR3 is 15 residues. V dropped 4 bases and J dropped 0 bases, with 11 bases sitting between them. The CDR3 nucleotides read TGCGCCAGCAGCCCCGGTGCGGGCTCCTACAATGAGCAGTTCTTC. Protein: CASSPGAGSYNEQFF.

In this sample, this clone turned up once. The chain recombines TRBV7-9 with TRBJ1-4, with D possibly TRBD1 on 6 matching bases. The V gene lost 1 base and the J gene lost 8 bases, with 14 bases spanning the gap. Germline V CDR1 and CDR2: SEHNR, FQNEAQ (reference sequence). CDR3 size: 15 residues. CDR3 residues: CASSLESGQGEKLFF. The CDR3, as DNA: TGTGCCAGCAGCTTAGAATCGGGTCAGGGGGAAAAACTGTTTTTT.

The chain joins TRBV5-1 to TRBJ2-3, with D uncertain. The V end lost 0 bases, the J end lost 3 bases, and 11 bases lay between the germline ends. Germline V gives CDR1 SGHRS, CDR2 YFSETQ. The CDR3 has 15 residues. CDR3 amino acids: CASSLGVGPTDTQYF. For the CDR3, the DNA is TGCGCCAGCAGCTTGGGTGTTGGCCCAACAGATACGCAGTATTTT.

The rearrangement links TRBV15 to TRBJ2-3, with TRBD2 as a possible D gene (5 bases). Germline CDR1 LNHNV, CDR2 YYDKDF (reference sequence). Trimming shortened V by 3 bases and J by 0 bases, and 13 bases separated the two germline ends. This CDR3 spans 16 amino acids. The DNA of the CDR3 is TGTGCCACCAGCAGCAAAGAGCGGACTAGCACAGATACGCAGTATTTT. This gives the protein CATSSKERTSTDTQYF.

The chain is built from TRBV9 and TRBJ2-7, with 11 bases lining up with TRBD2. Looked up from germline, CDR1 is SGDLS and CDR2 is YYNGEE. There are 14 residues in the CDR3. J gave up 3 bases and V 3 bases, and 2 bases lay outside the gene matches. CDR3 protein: CASSDGTSGYEQYF. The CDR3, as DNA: TGTGCCAGCAGCGACGGGACTAGCGGCTACGAGCAGTACTTC. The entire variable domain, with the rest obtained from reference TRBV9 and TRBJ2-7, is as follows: DSGVTQTPKHLITATGQRVTLRCSPRSGDLSVYWYQQSLDQGLQFLIQYYNGEERAKGNILERFSAQQFPDLHSELNLSSLELGDSALYFCASSDGTSGYEQYFGPGTRLTVT.

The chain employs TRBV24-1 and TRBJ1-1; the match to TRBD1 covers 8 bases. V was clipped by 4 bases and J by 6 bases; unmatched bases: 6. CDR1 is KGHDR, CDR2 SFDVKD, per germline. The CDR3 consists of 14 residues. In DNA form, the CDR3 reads TGTGCCACCAGTGACGGGACAGGACGCGCTGAAGCTTTCTTT. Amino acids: CATSDGTGRAEAFF.

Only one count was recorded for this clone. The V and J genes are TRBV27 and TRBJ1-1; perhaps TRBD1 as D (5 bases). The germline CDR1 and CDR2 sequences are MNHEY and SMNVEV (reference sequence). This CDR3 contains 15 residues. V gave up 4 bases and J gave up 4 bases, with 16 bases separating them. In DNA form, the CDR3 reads TGTGCCAGCAGTTCCAGTGGGGGGATGGTCACTGAAGCTTTCTTT. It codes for CASSSSGGMVTEAFF.

The CDR3 coding sequence is TGCGCCAGCAGTACTAGCGGGAGGGCCACCGGGGAGCTGTTTTTT. Protein sequence: CASSTSGRATGELFF. The chain combines TRBV5-1 with TRBJ2-2; 13 bases are shared with TRBD2. Germline loops: CDR1 SGHRS, CDR2 YFSETQ. After removal of 5 bases from V and 4 bases from J, the junction contained 2 bases not matched to a gene. The length of the CDR3 is 15 residues.

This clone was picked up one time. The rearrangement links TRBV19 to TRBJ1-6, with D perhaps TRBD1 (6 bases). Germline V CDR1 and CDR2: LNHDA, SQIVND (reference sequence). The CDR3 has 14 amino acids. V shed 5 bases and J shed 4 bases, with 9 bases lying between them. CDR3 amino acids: CASSAQGYNSPLHF. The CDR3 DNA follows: TGTGCCAGTAGTGCACAGGGTTATAATTCACCCCTCCACTTT. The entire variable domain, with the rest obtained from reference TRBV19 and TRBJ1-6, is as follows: DGGITQSPKYLFRKEGQNVTLSCEQNLNHDAMYWYRQDPGQGLRLIYYSQIVNDFQKGDIAEGYSVSREKKESFPLTVTSAQKNPTAFYLCASSAQGYNSPLHFGNGTRLTVT.